These T cell receptor beta chains were read from a single sample in a study of neurological immune-mediated disorders. MiXCR, run by TCRdb on the 5' RACE reads, gives a single entry per CDR3 protein. The profile covers 55,000 to 75,000 distinct CDR3 sequences, with roughly 4.9% appearing a single time and about 5.8% taken by the ten largest. The sample taken for sequencing was PBMCs. The receptors come from a human donor with multiple sclerosis. The donor label of this sample is uncertain. Each CDR3 is given with its conserved first and last residue. The D gene is left open where the match is weak. Clone sizes are given selectively: once, few, many, or a class where the clone is expanded.

>many|TRBV3-1|.|TRBJ1-2
TGTGCCAGCAGCCCTCACCGGCCTTGGGGCTACACCTTC
CASSPHRPWGYTF
>many|TRBV7-2|.|TRBJ2-2
TGTGCCAGCAGCCCCTCCAGGCAAGGGGAGCTGTTTTTT
CASSPSRQGELFF
>many|TRBV20-1|.|TRBJ1-2
TGCAGTGCTAGAAACAGGGACTATGGCTACACCTTC
CSARNRDYGYTF
>many|TRBV20-1|TRBD2|TRBJ2-3
TGCAGTGCTAGAGATTCTAGCGGGGGGGCAGTGGGTACGCAGTATTTT
CSARDSSGGAVGTQYF
>many|TRBV4-1|.|TRBJ2-7
TGCGCCAGCAGCCAAGAGGGCTACGAGCAGTACTTC
CASSQEGYEQYF
>many|TRBV20-1|.|TRBJ1-3
TGCAGTGCTAGAGATATCCATCGTGGAAACACCATATATTTT
CSARDIHRGNTIYF
>.|TRBV30|.|TRBJ1-1
TGTGCCTGGAACGGAGGGGGAAACACTGAAGCTTTCTTT
CAWNGGGNTEAFF
>many|TRBV5-1|.|TRBJ1-2
TGCGCCAGCAGCTTGGGGAACTATGGCTACACCTTC
CASSLGNYGYTF
>many|TRBV20-1|TRBD1|TRBJ1-5
TGCAGTGCTAGAGAGGGGACAGAGCATCAGCCCCAGCATTTT
CSAREGTEHQPQHF
>many|TRBV4-1|.|TRBJ1-5
TGCGCCAGCAGCCCGGCGGGGACCGCATATAGCAATCAGCCCCAGCATTTT
CASSPAGTAYSNQPQHF
>many|TRBV7-8|TRBD1|TRBJ1-4
TGTGCCAGCAGCCTGACAGGGCCAACTAATGAAAAACTGTTTTTT
CASSLTGPTNEKLFF
>many|TRBV12-3/TRBV12-4|.|TRBJ2-6
TGTGCCAGCAGTGGGCGGGTAACTCATGGGGCCAACGTCCTGACTTTC
CASSGRVTHGANVLTF
>many|TRBV29-1|TRBD1|TRBJ2-2
TGCAGCGCGCGGACAGGGAACACCGGGGAGCTGTTTTTT
CSARTGNTGELFF
>.|TRBV10-2|.|TRBJ1-2
TGCGCCAGCAGTGGTCCTACAGGAGCCAGCGTTGGAGGCTACACCTTC
CASSGPTGASVGGYTF
>many|TRBV5-1|.|TRBJ1-1
TGCGCCAGCAGCTTTAGTAGCACTGAAGCTTTCTTT
CASSFSSTEAFF
>medium-sized|TRBV5-1|.|TRBJ1-1
TGCGCCAGCAGATTCCGGGACGCTTGGGCGAACACTGAAGCTTTCTTT
CASRFRDAWANTEAFF
>many|TRBV29-1|.|TRBJ1-1
TGCAGCGTTGATAATGGGGGCGGCACTGAAGCTTTCTTT
CSVDNGGGTEAFF
>many|TRBV7-2|TRBD2|TRBJ2-3
TGTGCCAGCAGCTTAGCGGGACTAGCGGGCCATACGCAGTATTTT
CASSLAGLAGHTQYF
>many|TRBV7-9|.|TRBJ1-1
TGTGCCAGCACCCGCCGGCCTGGGGAAGCTTTCTTT
CASTRRPGEAFF
>many|TRBV7-9|.|TRBJ2-6
TGTGCCAGCAGCCTACGTAGATCTGGGGCCAACGTCCTGACTTTC
CASSLRRSGANVLTF
>many|TRBV20-1|TRBD1|TRBJ1-4
TGCAGTGCTAGTCACGTACGGACAGGGGGGGATGAAAAACTGTTTTTT
CSASHVRTGGDEKLFF
>many|TRBV5-1|TRBD1|TRBJ1-1
TGCGCCAGCAGCCCATCGACAGGGTCTTCTGAAGCTTTCTTT
CASSPSTGSSEAFF
>.|TRBV2|.|TRBJ2-7
TGTGCCAGCAGTGGTTGGTCCTCGGGAAGCTCCTACGAGCAGTACTTC
CASSGWSSGSSYEQYF
>many|TRBV6-5|.|TRBJ2-5
TGTGCCAGCAGTTACACAGGCGAGCCCAGGACCCAGTACTTC
CASSYTGEPRTQYF
>many|TRBV7-3|.|TRBJ2-3
TGTGCCAGCAGCTTACTGGCGGGCACAGATACGCAGTATTTT
CASSLLAGTDTQYF
>many|TRBV5-1|TRBD2|TRBJ2-1
TGCGCCAGCAGCCCCACGCGAGGCGGGGGGGTTTACAATGAGCAGTTCTTC
CASSPTRGGGVYNEQFF
>many|TRBV11-2|.|TRBJ1-4
TGTGCCAGCAGCCCCCCCCGCGGACAGCCATCTGATGAAAAACTGTTTTTT
CASSPPRGQPSDEKLFF
>many|TRBV12-3/TRBV12-4|.|TRBJ1-1
TGTGCCAGCACCGACGGCTGGGCTGAAGCTTTCTTT
CASTDGWAEAFF